This T cell receptor beta chain was documented in a study of blood T cell repertoires in COVID-19. TCRdb's copy holds only in-frame clones and misses some; the assay was immunoSEQ multiplex PCR. Of approximately 170,000 clones in the sample, over 80% are singletons; the top ten hold approximately 8.2%. The sequence derives from a woman aged 80 or older with COVID-19, enrolled during active disease. The specimen was peripheral blood.

The CDR3 spells CASSPLGQETQYF. DNA for the CDR3: TGTGCCAGCTCACCGCTAGGACAAGAGACCCAGTACTTC. The genes are TRBV18 and TRBJ2-5; D ambiguous. Trimming shortened V by 3 bases and J by 2 bases, and 7 bases separated the two germline ends. The CDR3 loop spans 13 amino acids. In germline, CDR1 is KGHSH, CDR2 LQKENI.